The 14 T cell receptor beta chains below come from one sample, sequenced in a study of CD8 T cells in ankylosing spondylitis. Notes on the study in general: Blood of patients with ankylosing spondylitis appeared to be characterized by a TCR beta motif of about 8 highly homologous variants.

These TCRs' antigens remain unknown. One entry per CDR3 protein results from TCRdb running MiXCR on the 5' RACE reads. The profile shows under 550,000 distinct CDR3 sequences, 25% to 30% of them singletons. The sample taken for sequencing was blood, either unsorted or a sorted T cell fraction (not recorded which). The receptor set was obtained from a male donor with ankylosing spondylitis.

The rearrangement uses TRBV12-3 or TRBV12-4 and TRBJ1-2, with TRBD1 matching 9 bases. The CDR3 runs to 13 residues. The trim removed 3 bases at V and 9 bases at J, leaving 5 bases unmatched. This CDR3 reads CASSFRDRDRYTF. The CDR3 DNA follows: TGTGCCAGCAGTTTCCGGGACAGGGATCGCTACACCTTC.

This clonotype has just a few counts. The V call is TRBV29-1, the J call TRBJ1-1; D is unresolved. This CDR3 has 15 amino acids. With 3 bases removed from V and 1 base from J, the gap between germline ends came to 15 bases. In germline, CDR1 is SQVTM, CDR2 ANQGSEA. The CDR3 here is CSVDHLIIRNTEAFF. CDR3 DNA: TGCAGCGTTGACCACCTAATAATAAGGAACACTGAAGCTTTCTTT.

Written as DNA, the CDR3 is TGTGCCAGCAGCTCCACTAGCGGAGCCACCTACAATGAGCAGTTCTTC. This sequence encodes CASSSTSGATYNEQFF. The V gene is TRBV7-7, the J gene TRBJ2-1, with 8 nucleotides matching TRBD2. The CDR3 has 16 amino acids. The germline CDR1 and CDR2 sequences are SSHAT and FNYEAQ (reference sequence). With V trimmed by 4 bases and J by 2 bases, 7 bases remained unmatched. The full variable domain, with the rest looked up from reference TRBV7-7 and TRBJ2-1, is GAGVSQSPRYKVTKRGQDVTLRCDPISSHATLYWYQQALGQGPEFLTYFNYEAQPDKSGLPSDRFSAERPEGSISTLTIQRTEQRDSAMYRCASSSTSGATYNEQFFGPGTRLTVL.

This chain connects TRBV2 to TRBJ1-4, with D hard to call. V lost 7 bases and J lost 4, with 10 bases in between. This CDR3 is built from 13 residues. Germline V CDR1 and CDR2: SNHLY, FYNNEI. CDR3 in DNA: TGTGCCAGCAATAAAGGGAGTAATGAAAAACTGTTTTTT. It is translated as CASNKGSNEKLFF.

This clonotype has only a few counts. The rearrangement joins TRBV6-1 to TRBJ2-1; 13 nucleotides align to TRBD2. With V trimmed by 5 bases and J by 7 bases, 5 bases remained unmatched. Germline V gives CDR1 MNHNS, CDR2 SASEGT. This CDR3 spans 15 amino acids. DNA of the CDR3: TGTGCCAGCAGTCAGGGACTAGCGGGACTGAATGAGCAGTTCTTC. Translation gives CASSQGLAGLNEQFF.

The V and J genes are TRBV3-1 and TRBJ2-1; TRBD1 matches at 10 bases. The CDR3 runs 15 residues. Germline loops: CDR1 LGHDT, CDR2 YNNKEL (reference sequence). V was pared by 3 bases and J by 3 bases, with 2 bases of the junction left unmatched. The CDR3 DNA reads as TGTGCCAGCAGCCAGTGGGACAGGGGCTACAATGAGCAGTTCTTC. It is translated as CASSQWDRGYNEQFF.

The chain recombines TRBV20-1 with TRBJ2-1, with D perhaps matching TRBD2 (7 bases). The CDR3 is 15 amino acids. Germline V gene sequence: CDR1 DFQATT, CDR2 SNEGSKA (reference sequence). With 2 bases removed from V and 0 bases from J, the gap between germline ends came to 11 bases. The CDR3 DNA follows: TGCAGTGCTAGACTAGCGGACAGCTCCTACAATGAGCAGTTCTTC. Encoded protein: CSARLADSSYNEQFF.

This rearrangement joins TRBV19 to TRBJ2-2; D unclear. Trimming shortened V by 2 bases and J by 0 bases, and 10 bases separated the two germline ends. Germline V gene sequence: CDR1 LNHDA, CDR2 SQIVND (reference sequence). The CDR3 is 16 residues long. The CDR3 loop reads CASSITRHANTGELFF. CDR3 DNA sequence: TGTGCCAGTAGTATAACCAGGCACGCGAACACCGGGGAGCTGTTTTTT.

This chain uses TRBV12-3 or TRBV12-4 with TRBJ2-1, with 12 bases that match TRBD2. This CDR3 has 17 amino acids. J lost 1 base, V lost 5 bases, and 6 bases had no gene match. As DNA, the CDR3 is TGTGCCAGCAGTGCTACTAGCGGGAGGAGGTCCTACAATGAGCAGTTCTTC. As protein: CASSATSGRRSYNEQFF.

The chain has TRBV7-2 and TRBJ2-1; D not resolved. Germline values: CDR1 SGHTA, CDR2 FQGNSA. V shed 5 bases and J shed 6 bases, with 14 bases lying between them. This CDR3 comprises 14 residues. CDR3 sequence: CASSTLNSGNEQFF. CDR3 DNA: TGTGCCAGCAGCACCCTGAATTCTGGCAATGAGCAGTTCTTC.

This clonotype has more than one count but fewer than ten. This sequence joins TRBV9 and TRBJ2-1, with TRBD2 as a possible D gene (5 bases). The CDR3 is 12 amino acids. Trimming shortened V by 0 bases and J by 7 bases, and 5 bases separated the two germline ends. The V gene's germline CDR1 is SGDLS and CDR2 YYNGEE. The CDR3 DNA is TGTGCCAGCAGCGTAGGGGAGAATGAGCAGTTCTTC. Protein sequence: CASSVGENEQFF.

This clonotype was observed a few times. The V gene is TRBV4-1, the J gene TRBJ1-3, with D unclear. V gave up 4 bases and J gave up 2 bases, with 12 bases separating them. The CDR3 extends over 15 amino acids. Germline V gene lookup returns CDR1 MGHRA and CDR2 YSYEKL. The CDR3 region has the DNA TGCGCCAGCAGCCCCTTAGGAGTAGCTGGAAACACCATATATTTT. Protein product: CASSPLGVAGNTIYF.

The chain combines TRBV18 with TRBJ1-1; D may be TRBD1 (5 bases). The V and J ends lost 6 bases and 1 base respectively, with 12 bases between them. From germline, CDR1 is KGHSH and CDR2 LQKENI. CDR3 length: 14 residues. The CDR3 here is CASSPDRQNTEAFF. Written as DNA, the CDR3 is TGTGCCAGCTCGCCCGACAGACAGAACACTGAAGCTTTCTTT.

This chain uses TRBV6-1 with TRBJ2-7, with TRBD1 matching over 8 bases. The CDR3 totals 16 residues. CDR1 and CDR2 (germline): MNHNS, SASEGT. The V and J ends lost 5 bases and 2 bases, in that order; junction bases with no gene match: 11. CDR3 loop: CASSPNDRGIPYEQYV. The CDR3 DNA reads as TGTGCCAGCAGTCCTAATGACAGGGGTATTCCCTACGAGCAGTACGTC.